Presented here are 3 T cell receptor beta chains from one specimen sequenced in a study of T-cell memory formation after mild COVID-19. Using its own MiXCR run on the 5' RACE reads, TCRdb lists one record per CDR3 protein. The sample holds 350,000 to 450,000 distinct CDR3 sequences, less than 25% seen once. The sequenced sample consisted of PBMCs or a T cell subset sorted from them (not recorded which). The receptors derive from an adult woman who had mild COVID-19 (a few samples of this study predate the infection). Cell type and time point are not known.

This clonotype was picked up a small number of times. This sequence joins TRBV7-2 and TRBJ1-4, with no clear D. CDR3 length: 13 amino acids. The V end lost 3 bases, the J end lost 4 bases, and 6 bases lay between the germline ends. In germline, CDR1 is SGHTA, CDR2 FQGNSA. The CDR3: CASSLSFNEKLFF. Written as DNA, the CDR3 is TGTGCCAGCAGCTTGAGTTTTAATGAAAAACTGTTTTTT.

This clonotype was detected only a few times. CDR3 coding DNA: TGTGCCAGCAGGAAAGGCTCGGGACAAGGTCCCTACAATGAGCAGTTCTTC. Amino acid sequence: CASRKGSGQGPYNEQFF. The chain joins TRBV12-3 or TRBV12-4 to TRBJ2-1; possible D gene TRBD1, 6 bases. Trimming removed 6 bases at V and 2 bases at J, with 20 bases between. This CDR3 comprises 17 residues.

The chain carries TRBV12-3 or TRBV12-4 and TRBJ1-1; D not resolved. Trimming shortened V by 4 bases and J by 7 bases, and 7 bases separated the two germline ends. There are 11 residues in the CDR3. CDR3 in amino acids: CASSYDVEAFF. The CDR3 coding sequence is TGTGCCAGCAGTTATGACGTTGAAGCTTTCTTT.